The 13 T cell receptor beta chains reported below all come from one sample, sequenced in a study of T cell repertoires in cytomegalovirus infection. TCRdb ran MiXCR on the reads and lists one entry per CDR3 protein. The sample lists about 490,000 distinct CDR3 sequences, about 25% occurring once. The specimen sequenced was PBMCs. The receptors originated from a human donor in good health (CMV status not recorded). Some clones in this sample may be carry-over from other donors' samples.

V gene TRBV4-2 combines with J gene TRBJ2-1; D gene ambiguous. Trimming took 0 bases from V and 7 from J, leaving 13 bases between them. Germline V CDR1 and CDR2: LGHNA, YNFKEQ. This CDR3 region has 15 residues. CDR3 bases: TGTGCCAGCAGCCAAGATGGTCTAATGGGGAATGAGCAGTTCTTC. This translates into CASSQDGLMGNEQFF.

On this clonotype itself: This may come from a read error, since a much larger clone is one base off. The chain links TRBV7-3 to TRBJ2-3; maybe TRBD2 (6 bases). There are 15 residues in the CDR3. Germline CDR1 reads SGHTA; CDR2 reads FQGTGA. This chain's CDR3 is CASSLKRLAPDTQDF. Written as DNA, the CDR3 is TGTGCCAGCAGCTTAAAGCGGCTAGCGCCAGATACGCAGGATTTT. Complete variable domain (other parts from reference TRBV7-3 and TRBJ2-3): GAGVSQTPSNKVTEKGKYVELRCDPISGHTALYWYRQSLGQGPEFLIYFQGTGAADDSGLPNDRFFAVRPEGSVSTLKIQRTERGDSAVYLCASSLKRLAPDTQDFGPGTRLTVL.

V gene TRBV4-2 combines with J gene TRBJ2-7, with TRBD2 matching over 8 bases. V was clipped by 1 base and J by 4 bases; unmatched bases: 6. This CDR3 is 15 amino acids long. CDR1 is LGHNA and CDR2 is YNFKEQ in the germline V gene. The CDR3 spells CASSQVRGGKYEQYF. Here the CDR3 DNA reads TGTGCCAGCAGCCAAGTCCGGGGGGGGAAATACGAGCAGTACTTC.

This rearrangement joins TRBV20-1 to TRBJ1-5; 11 bases map to TRBD1. The V segment lost 3 bases and the J segment 8 bases; nucleotides outside the gene matches: 3. The CDR3 runs 13 residues. CDR1 is DFQATT, CDR2 SNEGSKA, per germline (reference sequence). This CDR3 is CSARGDRGKPQHF. The CDR3 DNA is TGCAGTGCTAGGGGGGACAGGGGGAAGCCCCAGCATTTT.

This clonotype was detected a few times. The chain uses TRBV11-3 and TRBJ2-1; perhaps TRBD2 as D (6 bases). The V end lost 0 bases, the J end lost 2 bases, and 11 bases lay between the germline ends. Germline lookup yields CDR1 SGHNT and CDR2 YENEEA. This CDR3 region has 16 residues. CDR3 DNA: TGTGCCAGCAGCTTAGACGGGGGAGGAACCTACAATGAGCAGTTCTTC. Translating it yields CASSLDGGGTYNEQFF.

This clonotype was detected a few times. V usage is TRBV28 and J usage is TRBJ1-5; 7 nucleotides match TRBD1. The CDR3 contains 19 residues. The J segment lost 6 bases and the V segment lost 3 bases, leaving 20 bases of the junction unmatched. Germline assignment: CDR1 MDHEN and CDR2 SYDVKM. CDR3 sequence: CASSFPSIGQVVQGQPQHF. The CDR3 bases are TGTGCCAGCAGTTTTCCGTCCATCGGACAGGTTGTACAAGGTCAGCCCCAGCATTTT.

This sequence joins TRBV7-3 and TRBJ2-7, with D tentatively TRBD1 or TRBD2 (5 bases each). Looked up from germline, CDR1 is SGHTA and CDR2 is FQGTGA. V lost 5 bases to trimming and J lost 0 bases, with 11 bases between them. CDR3 length: 14 residues. CDR3 loop: CASSDPGTSYEQYF. In nucleotides, the CDR3 is TGTGCCAGCAGCGACCCAGGGACCTCCTACGAGCAGTACTTC.

This clonotype was seen more than once but under ten times. This chain joins TRBV7-9 and TRBJ1-1; D ambiguous. Trimming removed 5 bases from V and 4 bases from J, with 17 bases in between. Germline loops: CDR1 SEHNR, CDR2 FQNEAQ (reference sequence). This CDR3 has 15 residues. The CDR3 is CASSTAPDGSTEAFF. The CDR3 nucleotides are TGTGCCAGCAGCACAGCACCGGACGGATCCACTGAAGCTTTCTTT.

A few counts support this clonotype. CDR3 in amino acids: CASRFDGPYNEQFF. Here the CDR3 DNA reads TGTGCCAGCAGATTCGATGGACCCTACAATGAGCAGTTCTTC. The chain has TRBV25-1 and TRBJ2-1, with D unresolved. The CDR3 runs to 14 residues. Germline V gives CDR1 MGHDK, CDR2 SYGVNS. Trimming pared 6 bases from V and 2 bases from J, leaving 11 bases between. The entire variable domain, with the rest obtained from reference TRBV25-1 and TRBJ2-1, is as follows: EADIYQTPRYLVIGTGKKITLECSQTMGHDKMYWYQQDPGMELHLIHYSYGVNSTEKGDLSSESTVSRIRTEHFPLTLESARPSHTSQYLCASRFDGPYNEQFFGPGTRLTVL.

This chain connects TRBV29-1 to TRBJ2-5, with D perhaps being TRBD1 or TRBD2 (6 bases each). Germline V gene sequence: CDR1 SQVTM, CDR2 ANQGSEA. With 7 bases removed from V and 5 bases from J, the gap between germline ends came to 17 bases. The CDR3 has 13 residues. The CDR3 coding sequence is TGCAGCGCGGGGGTCGGGGGCCGGGAGACCCAGTACTTC. Its translation is CSAGVGGRETQYF.

This chain connects TRBV6-2 or TRBV6-3 to TRBJ2-7; TRBD2 might be the D (6 bases). V was pared by 7 bases and J by 2 bases, with 18 bases between. The germline V gene encodes CDR1 MNHEY and CDR2 SVGEGT. The CDR3 is 15 residues long. CDR3 loop: CASNQPGLGPYEQYF. CDR3 nucleotides: TGTGCCAGCAATCAACCGGGACTGGGCCCCTACGAGCAGTACTTC.

This clonotype came up a few times. The chain links TRBV12-3 or TRBV12-4 to TRBJ1-4, with TRBD1 as a possible D gene (5 bases). V was pared by 3 bases and J by 3 bases, with 8 bases between. The CDR3 consists of 14 residues. CDR3: CASSFGTANEKLFF. CDR3 nucleotides: TGTGCCAGCAGTTTCGGGACGGCTAATGAAAAACTGTTTTTT.

The V gene is TRBV12-3 or TRBV12-4, the J gene TRBJ2-5; 7 bases fit TRBD1. V gave up 3 bases and J gave up 2 bases; unmatched junction bases: 6. CDR3 length: 15 residues. Here the CDR3 DNA reads TGTGCCAGCAGTTTCGGAACAGGGGCGCAAGAGACCCAGTACTTC. Its translation: CASSFGTGAQETQYF.